This TCR beta chain was obtained from a study of cytomegalovirus exposure and HLA in healthy donors. Findings and caveats of the study: Rare sequences made up most TCRs, while some public TCRs were found in many donors. The TCR clusters that emerged in the first cohort tended, a later analysis found, to co-occur in the approximately 120 validation repertoires. In vitro testing confirmed a few CMV-associated chains as specific for CMV antigens.

The donors were part of the validation cohort of 120 or so subjects. That cohort was separate from the first cohort, which comprised under 700 subjects. CDR1 is LGHNT, CDR2 FRNRAP, per germline. V gave up 0 bases and J gave up 5 bases, with 13 bases separating them. The CDR3 runs to 15 residues. Profiled with immunoSEQ multiplex PCR; TCRdb holds only in-frame clones, not every one. The table records some 170,000 clones, roughly 80% of them present only once. Regarding this clone: The antigen remains undetermined.

The V gene is TRBV12-5, the J gene TRBJ1-2, with D maybe TRBD1 (6 bases). The specimen was PBMCs. This receptor was identified in a young man in good health and CMV-seropositive. CDR3 nucleotides: TGTGCTAGTGGTTTGGTGACAGGAAGCAGGTATGGCTACACCTTC. This encodes CASGLVTGSRYGYTF.